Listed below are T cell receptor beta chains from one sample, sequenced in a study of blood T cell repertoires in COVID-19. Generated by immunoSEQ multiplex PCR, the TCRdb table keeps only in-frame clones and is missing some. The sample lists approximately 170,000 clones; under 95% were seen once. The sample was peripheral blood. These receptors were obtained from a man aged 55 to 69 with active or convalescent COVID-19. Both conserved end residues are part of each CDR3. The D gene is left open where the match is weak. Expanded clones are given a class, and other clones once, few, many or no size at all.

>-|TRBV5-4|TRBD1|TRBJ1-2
TGTGCCAGCAGCTTGGGGGGACAGGGGGCAAGTGGCTACACCTTC
CASSLGGQGASGYTF
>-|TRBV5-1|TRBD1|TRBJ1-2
TGCGCCAGCAGCTTGACCGGGACAGGGAACTATGGCTACACCTTC
CASSLTGTGNYGYTF
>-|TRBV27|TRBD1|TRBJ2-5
TGTGCCAGCAGTTTCTTCGGACAGGGCCAAGAGACCCAGTACTTC
CASSFFGQGQETQYF
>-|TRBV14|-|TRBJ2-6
TGTGCCAGCAGCTACTCAAGAGCTGGGGCCAACGTCCTGACTTTC
CASSYSRAGANVLTF
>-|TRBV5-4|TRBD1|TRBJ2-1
TGTGCCAGCAGACGGGACAGTGCTTCCTACAATGAGCAGTTCTTC
CASRRDSASYNEQFF
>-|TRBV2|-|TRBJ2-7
TGTGCCAGCAGTGACCAGGGCGTTTACGAGCAGTACTTC
CASSDQGVYEQYF
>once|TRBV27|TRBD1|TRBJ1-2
TGTGCCAGCAGTGATGACAGGGGGCTGTACGGCTATGGCTACACCTTC
CASSDDRGLYGYGYTF
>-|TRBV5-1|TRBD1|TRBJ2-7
TGCGCCAGCAGCTTGGCCACTCGGGACAGGGAGCCCTACGAGCAGTACTTC
CASSLATRDREPYEQYF
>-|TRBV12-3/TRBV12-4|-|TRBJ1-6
TGTGCCAGCAGTCAGGGCGTAAATTCACCCCTCCACTTT
CASSQGVNSPLHF
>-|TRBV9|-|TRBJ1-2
TGTGCCAGCAGCGCCGGGACATCTGGCTACACCTTC
CASSAGTSGYTF
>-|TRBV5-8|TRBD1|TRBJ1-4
TGTGCCAGCAACGGGGTGCACAGGGGTGAAAAACTGTTTTTT
CASNGVHRGEKLFF
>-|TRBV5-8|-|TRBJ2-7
TGTGCCAGCAGCTTGGGGACCCAGAGGGACGAGCAGTACTTC
CASSLGTQRDEQYF
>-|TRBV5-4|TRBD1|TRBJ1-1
TGTGCCAGCAGCTTGGATCCAGGGGGCTGGAACACTGAAGCTTTCTTT
CASSLDPGGWNTEAFF
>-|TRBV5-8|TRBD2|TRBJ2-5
TGTGCCAGCAGCCGGGGGGTAGAGACCCAGTACTTC
CASSRGVETQYF
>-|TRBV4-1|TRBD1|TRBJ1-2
TGCGCCAGCAGCCTCTCTACGAGCAGGGGGTTTGGCTACACCTTC
CASSLSTSRGFGYTF
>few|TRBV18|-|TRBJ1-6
TGTGCCAGCTCATCTCGGGACTCATGGAGCTCCTATAATTCACCCCTCCACTTT
CASSSRDSWSSYNSPLHF
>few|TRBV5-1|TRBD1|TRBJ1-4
TGCGCCAGCAGCTTGGGGACAGGGAATGAAAAACTGTTTTTT
CASSLGTGNEKLFF
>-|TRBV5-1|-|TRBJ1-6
TGCGCCAGCAGCTTGAACAGGCTGGTGGATTCACCCCTCCACTTT
CASSLNRLVDSPLHF
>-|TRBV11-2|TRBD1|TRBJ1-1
TGTGCCAGCAGTTTCGGACAGGTCGCTGAAGCTTTCTTT
CASSFGQVAEAFF
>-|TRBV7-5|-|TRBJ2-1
TGTGTCAGAAGCTTAAGACTAGCGGGCCCCTACAATGAGCAGTTCTTC
CVRSLRLAGPYNEQFF
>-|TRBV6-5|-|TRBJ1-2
TGTGCCAGCAGTTGGACAGCTAACTATGGCTACACCTTC
CASSWTANYGYTF
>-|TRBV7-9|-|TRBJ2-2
TGTGCCAGCAGCCGCGGCCGTTGGGAGCTGTTTTTT
CASSRGRWELFF
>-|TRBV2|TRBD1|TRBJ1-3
TGTGCCAGCTCGACAGGGGTTGGAAACACCATATATTTT
CASSTGVGNTIYF
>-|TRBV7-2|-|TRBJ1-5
TGTGCCAGCAGCTTAAACAGGGCAAATCAGCCCCAGCATTTT
CASSLNRANQPQHF
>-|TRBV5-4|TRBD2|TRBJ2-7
TGTGCCAGCAGTTCGGGACTAGCGGGAGGACCCTACGAGCAGTACTTC
CASSSGLAGGPYEQYF
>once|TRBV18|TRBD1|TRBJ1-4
TGTGCCAGCTCACAGACAGGGACTAATGAAAAACTGTTTTTT
CASSQTGTNEKLFF
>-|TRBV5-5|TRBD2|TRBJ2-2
TGTGCCAGCAGCTTGATTCCGACTAGCGGGGGCGCTAACACCGGGGAGCTGTTTTTT
CASSLIPTSGGANTGELFF
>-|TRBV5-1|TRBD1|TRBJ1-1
TGCGCCAGCAGCTTGGGGGGGACAGCCCGGACTACTAACACTGAAGCTTTCTTT
CASSLGGTARTTNTEAFF
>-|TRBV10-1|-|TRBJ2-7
TGCGCCAGCAGTGATCTACGAACCTACGAGCAGTACTTC
CASSDLRTYEQYF
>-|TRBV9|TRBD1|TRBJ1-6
TGTGCCAGCAGCGAGACAGGGGGCACCTATAATTCACCCCTCCACTTT
CASSETGGTYNSPLHF
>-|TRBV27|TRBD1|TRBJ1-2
TGTGCCAGCAGTCCCGGGCAGGGGGCAAATGGCTACACCTTC
CASSPGQGANGYTF
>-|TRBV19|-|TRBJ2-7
TGTGCCAGTAGTTTTCCGGACAGATCCTACGAGCAGTACTTC
CASSFPDRSYEQYF
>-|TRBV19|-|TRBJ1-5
TGTGCCGGCGGTACGGTTGACAATCAGCCCCAGCATTTT
CAGGTVDNQPQHF
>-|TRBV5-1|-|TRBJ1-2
TGCGCCAGCAGCTCCCATGGAGGGGACAACTATGGCTACACCTTC
CASSSHGGDNYGYTF
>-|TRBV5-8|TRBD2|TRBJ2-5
TGTGCCAGCAGCTTGGTAGCGGGAGGTGTAGAGACCCAGTACTTC
CASSLVAGGVETQYF
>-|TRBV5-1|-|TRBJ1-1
TGCGCCAGCAGCTTGCAGTCTACGGGCACTGAAGCTTTCTTT
CASSLQSTGTEAFF
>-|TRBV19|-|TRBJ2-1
TGTGCCAGTAGGACGACAAGAAATACTTACAATGAGCAGTTCTTC
CASRTTRNTYNEQFF
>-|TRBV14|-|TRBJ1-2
TGTGCCAGCAGGGAAAGTGGGGCAGGCGAATATGGCTACACCTTC
CASRESGAGEYGYTF
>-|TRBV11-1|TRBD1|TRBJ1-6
TGTGCCAGCAGCTTAGCGGGACAGGGATACTCACCCCTCCACTTT
CASSLAGQGYSPLHF
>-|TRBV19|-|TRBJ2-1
TGTGCCAGTAGTACCGGACAGCGACTAAGACTCAGCTCCTACAATGAGCAGTTCTTC
CASSTGQRLRLSSYNEQFF
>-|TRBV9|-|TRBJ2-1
TGTGCCAGCAGCGTTGGACAGAGGGGCAATGAGCAGTTCTTC
CASSVGQRGNEQFF
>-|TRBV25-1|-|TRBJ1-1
TGTGCCAGCAGTGCAGATTATTTGAACACTGAAGCTTTCTTT
CASSADYLNTEAFF
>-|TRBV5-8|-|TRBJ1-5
TGTGCCAGCGGGAGGAGCGGCAGAGGTGATCAGCCCCAGCATTTT
CASGRSGRGDQPQHF
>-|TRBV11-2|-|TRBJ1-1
TGTGCCAGCAGCTTCAACAGGGATGGCACTGAAGCTTTCTTT
CASSFNRDGTEAFF
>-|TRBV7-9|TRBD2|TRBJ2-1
TGTGCCAGCAGCATGACTAGCTGGGAGCAGTTCTTC
CASSMTSWEQFF
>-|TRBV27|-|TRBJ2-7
TGTGCCAGCAGCTGGGCAGGGGGGTCCTACGAGCAGTACTTC
CASSWAGGSYEQYF
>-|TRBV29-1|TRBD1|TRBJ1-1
TGCAGCGTCGGCGGACAGGGGAAGGCTTTCTTT
CSVGGQGKAFF
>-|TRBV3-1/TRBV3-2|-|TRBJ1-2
TGTGCCAGCAGCCAAGATTCCAGGGTTAACGGCTACACCTTC
CASSQDSRVNGYTF
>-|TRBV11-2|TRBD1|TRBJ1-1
TGTGCCAGCAGTTCTTCAATCGCTCGGACAGGGGCTGAAGCTTTCTTT
CASSSSIARTGAEAFF